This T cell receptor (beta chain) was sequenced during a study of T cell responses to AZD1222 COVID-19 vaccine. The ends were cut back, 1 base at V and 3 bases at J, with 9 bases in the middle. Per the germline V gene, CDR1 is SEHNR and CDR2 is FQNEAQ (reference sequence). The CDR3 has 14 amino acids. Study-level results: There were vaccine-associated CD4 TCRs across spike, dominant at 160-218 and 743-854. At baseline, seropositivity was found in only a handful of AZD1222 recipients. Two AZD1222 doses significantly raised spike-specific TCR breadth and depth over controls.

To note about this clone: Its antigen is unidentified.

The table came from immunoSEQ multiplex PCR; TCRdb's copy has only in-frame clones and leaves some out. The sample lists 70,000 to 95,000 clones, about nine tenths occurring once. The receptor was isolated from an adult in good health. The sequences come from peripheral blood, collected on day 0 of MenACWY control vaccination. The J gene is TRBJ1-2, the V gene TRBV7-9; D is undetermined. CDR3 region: CASSLDRDHYGYTF. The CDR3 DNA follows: TGTGCCAGCAGCTTAGACCGCGATCACTATGGCTACACCTTC.